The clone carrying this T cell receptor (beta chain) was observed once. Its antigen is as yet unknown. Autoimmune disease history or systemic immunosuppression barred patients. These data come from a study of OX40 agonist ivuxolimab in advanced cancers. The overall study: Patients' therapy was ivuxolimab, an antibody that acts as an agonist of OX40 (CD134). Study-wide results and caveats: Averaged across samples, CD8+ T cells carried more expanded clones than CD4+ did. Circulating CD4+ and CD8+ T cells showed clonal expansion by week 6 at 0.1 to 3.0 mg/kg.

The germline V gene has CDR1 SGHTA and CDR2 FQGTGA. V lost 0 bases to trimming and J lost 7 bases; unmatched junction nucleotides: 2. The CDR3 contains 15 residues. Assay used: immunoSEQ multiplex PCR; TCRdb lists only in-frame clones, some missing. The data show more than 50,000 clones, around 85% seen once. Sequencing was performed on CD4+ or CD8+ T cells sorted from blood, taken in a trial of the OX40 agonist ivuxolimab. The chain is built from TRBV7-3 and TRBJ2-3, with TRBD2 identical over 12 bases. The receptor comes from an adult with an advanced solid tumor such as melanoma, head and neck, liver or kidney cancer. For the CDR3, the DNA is TGTGCCAGCAGCTTAACGGGACTAGCGGGTAATACGCAGTATTTT. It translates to CASSLTGLAGNTQYF.